These 21 T cell receptor beta chains share one sample of origin, sequenced in a study of post-analysis software for immune sequencing data. TCR beta libraries were prepared from cDNA with unique molecular identifiers. TCRdb independently ran MiXCR on the PCR reads; one entry per CDR3 protein. The sample includes 650,000 to 900,000 distinct CDR3 sequences, around 45% of them seen just once. General study results and limits: Patients showed TRBV5-6, TRBV5-1 and TRBV20-1 among four to six TRBV segments more frequent than in controls.

These receptors have no known antigen. The specimen was blood. These receptor sequences come from a girl aged 5 to 17 with multiple sclerosis.

The V and J genes are TRBV11-3 and TRBJ2-3; 8 bases are shared with TRBD2. Trimming took 3 bases from V and 5 from J; bases not matched to a gene: 1. The germline V gene encodes CDR1 SGHNT and CDR2 YENEEA. This CDR3 contains 13 residues. The CDR3 spells CASSLTSVDTQYF. CDR3 coding DNA: TGTGCCAGCAGCTTGACTAGCGTAGATACGCAGTATTTT.

The table lists this clonotype with a few counts. The V gene is TRBV11-2, the J gene TRBJ2-1; TRBD2 aligns across 7 bases. CDR3 length equals 14 residues. V dropped 3 bases and J dropped 7; count of bases not matched to a gene: 6. The germline V gene has CDR1 SGHAT and CDR2 FQNNGV. In nucleotides, the CDR3 is TGTGCCAGCAGCTTCGGGGAGGGATGGAATGAGCAGTTCTTC. Protein sequence: CASSFGEGWNEQFF.

The gene calls are TRBV25-1 and TRBJ2-5; 7 positions match TRBD2. The V gene's germline CDR1 is MGHDK and CDR2 SYGVNS. This CDR3 is 14 amino acids long. Unmatched junction bases numbered 5, after V lost 5 bases and J lost 2 bases. The chain's CDR3 is CASSSRLAQETQYF. The DNA for the CDR3 is TGTGCCAGCAGTTCCCGACTAGCTCAAGAGACCCAGTACTTC.

This clonotype was seen only a few times. V and J are TRBV4-1 and TRBJ2-5; 7 bases match TRBD2. Near its end, the DNA agrees better with TRBJ2-7, so the J call may be wrong. Per the germline V gene, CDR1 is MGHRA and CDR2 is YSYEKL. The CDR3 totals 15 residues. CDR3 coding DNA: TGCGCCAGCAGCCAAGACCGGGGGAGGGCCTACGAGCAGTACTTC. Translation gives CASSQDRGRAYEQYF.

V gene TRBV7-2 combines with J gene TRBJ1-2; D remains unclear. This CDR3 contains 14 residues. Germline V gene lookup returns CDR1 SGHTA and CDR2 FQGNSA. V was trimmed by 5 bases and J by 3 bases, leaving 13 bases between them. For the CDR3, the DNA is TGTGCCAGCAGCCCGGATCAAGGGTACTATGGCTACACCTTC. Protein sequence: CASSPDQGYYGYTF.

The gene calls are TRBV6-2 or TRBV6-3 and TRBJ2-5; D is perhaps TRBD2 (6 bases). CDR1 MNHEY and CDR2 SVGEGT come from the germline V gene. V lost 8 bases and J lost 1, with 17 bases in between. The CDR3 extends over 15 amino acids. The CDR3 spells CASSGTGVSQETQYF. The CDR3 DNA is TGTGCCAGCTCCGGCACGGGGGTGAGCCAAGAGACCCAGTACTTC.

This clonotype has a handful of counts. This chain connects TRBV15 to TRBJ2-3; D is possibly TRBD2 (6 bases). Germline V CDR1 and CDR2: LNHNV, YYDKDF (reference sequence). V lost 6 bases and J 2 bases, leaving 12 bases between the germline ends. CDR3 length equals 14 residues. The CDR3 is CATRMGLPTDTQYF. In DNA, the CDR3 is TGTGCCACCAGAATGGGACTTCCCACAGATACGCAGTATTTT.

The V call is TRBV24-1, the J call TRBJ2-7; D is unclear. Germline V gene sequence: CDR1 KGHDR, CDR2 SFDVKD. V lost 2 bases and J lost 4, with 11 bases in between. The CDR3 loop spans 14 amino acids. For the CDR3, the DNA is TGTGCCACCAGTGATTCCGACGTAGCATACGAGCAGTACTTC. Protein: CATSDSDVAYEQYF.

The chain joins TRBV29-1 to TRBJ2-1, with D tentatively TRBD1 (6 bases). Germline V gene data show CDR1 as SQVTM and CDR2 as ANQGSEA. The CDR3 covers 11 residues. With 4 bases removed from V and 10 bases from J, the gap between germline ends came to 11 bases. In DNA, the CDR3 is TGCAGCGTTGGGGGGCATTACGAGCAGTTCTTC. Translated, it gives CSVGGHYEQFF.

This clonotype turned up a few times. V gene TRBV6-5 combines with J gene TRBJ1-2; weak D call: TRBD1 (5 bases). CDR3 length: 12 residues. Germline-derived CDR1 and CDR2 are MNHEY and SVGAGI. Trimming removed 7 bases from V and 6 bases from J, with 12 bases in between. Written as DNA, the CDR3 is TGTGCCAGCACTTCTCTGGGGGATGGCTACACCTTC. Amino acids: CASTSLGDGYTF.

The gene calls are TRBV7-3 and TRBJ1-1, with D hard to call. Germline CDR1 SGHTA, CDR2 FQGTGA. V was pared by 5 bases and J by 3 bases, with 10 bases between. The CDR3 is 13 residues long. The CDR3 here is CASSPLPDTEAFF. Here the CDR3 DNA reads TGTGCCAGCAGCCCCCTCCCGGACACTGAAGCTTTCTTT.

This clonotype turned up a few times. In nucleotides, the CDR3 is TGTGCTAGTGGTTTCCTGAACCTGAATGAGCAGTTCTTC. Translated, it gives CASGFLNLNEQFF. This chain links TRBV12-5 with TRBJ2-1; no clear D. The CDR3 runs 13 residues. V shed 3 bases and J shed 7 bases, with 10 bases lying between them. Germline-derived CDR1 and CDR2 are LGHNT and FRNRAP.

This clonotype has more than one count but fewer than ten. This chain uses TRBV27 with TRBJ2-1; D may be TRBD1 (5 bases). The CDR3 spans 15 residues. Germline CDR1 reads MNHEY; CDR2 reads SMNVEV (reference sequence). Deletions cut 5 bases from V and 7 bases from J, with 18 bases between. CDR3 sequence reads: CASSPGWGQGNEQFF. CDR3 DNA sequence: TGTGCCAGCAGTCCTGGGTGGGGCCAAGGGAATGAGCAGTTCTTC.

This chain links TRBV5-5 with TRBJ2-1; unclear D gene. The end of the DNA is better explained by TRBJ2-7, so the J call may be wrong. Looked up from germline, CDR1 is SGHKS and CDR2 is YYEKEE (reference sequence). The CDR3 is made up of 16 amino acids. The CDR3 is CASSFEARSSYNEQYF. As DNA, the CDR3 is TGTGCCAGCAGCTTTGAGGCCAGGAGCTCCTACAATGAGCAGTACTTC.

This sequence joins TRBV20-1 and TRBJ2-5; weak D call: TRBD2 (6 bases). The CDR3 contains 13 residues. Germline assignment: CDR1 DFQATT and CDR2 SNEGSKA (reference sequence). Trimming removed 4 bases from V and 1 base from J, with 10 bases in between. The CDR3 DNA reads TGCAGTGCTAACCTAGCGCTCCAAGAGACCCAGTACTTC. Its protein is CSANLALQETQYF.

The chain couples TRBV6-5 to TRBJ1-2, with D perhaps matching TRBD1 (6 bases). Germline CDR1 is MNHEY and CDR2 is SVGAGI. V was pared by 0 bases and J by 7 bases, with 18 bases between. The CDR3 runs to 16 residues. CDR3 coding DNA: TGTGCCAGCAGTTACTCGGAGGTCAGCAGGACAGCTGGCTACACCTTC. Its protein product is CASSYSEVSRTAGYTF.

The rearrangement uses TRBV4-3 and TRBJ2-4, with 12 bases fitting TRBD1. In germline, CDR1 is LGHNA, CDR2 YSLEER. The CDR3 spans 19 residues. Trimming took 4 bases from V and 1 from J; bases not matched to a gene: 11. In DNA form, the CDR3 reads TGCGCCAGCAGCCCATCCCCGGGACAGGGGGCAACGGCCAAAAACATTCAGTACTTC. It encodes CASSPSPGQGATAKNIQYF.

This clonotype was counted once. CDR3 region: CASSIEATTYNEQYF. The CDR3 DNA reads TGTGCCAGTAGTATCGAGGCTACCACCTACAATGAGCAGTACTTC. The genes are TRBV19 and TRBJ2-5; D remains ambiguous. Germline CDR1 reads LNHDA; CDR2 reads SQIVND (reference sequence). Trimming removed 3 bases from V and 11 bases from J, with 22 bases in between. The CDR3 covers 15 residues. The full variable domain, with the rest looked up from reference TRBV19 and TRBJ2-5, is DGGITQSPKYLFRKEGQNVTLSCEQNLNHDAMYWYRQDPGQGLRLIYYSQIVNDFQKGDIAEGYSVSREKKESFPLTVTSAQKNPTAFYLCASSIEATTYNEQYFGPGTRLLVL.

In this sample, this clonotype turned up a few times. The junction departs from germline at one end; a sequencing error may be responsible. The V and J genes are TRBV4-2 and TRBJ2-4; TRBD1 matches at 11 bases. The CDR3 consists of 21 residues. Germline-derived CDR1 and CDR2 are LGHNA and YNFKEQ. CDR3 residues: CTSSQDFGWTGGLGVKNIQYF. CDR3 in DNA: TGTACCAGCAGCCAAGATTTTGGCTGGACAGGGGGCTTGGGGGTCAAAAACATTCAGTACTTC.

The chain couples TRBV3-1 to TRBJ2-5; TRBD2 aligns across 8 bases. The tail of the sequence fits TRBJ2-7 better, so the J call may be wrong. Per the germline V gene, CDR1 is LGHDT and CDR2 is YNNKEL (reference sequence). This CDR3 contains 15 residues. The CDR3, as DNA: TGTGCCAGCAGCCATGGGGGACTAGGGAGCTACGAGCAGTACTTC. Translation gives CASSHGGLGSYEQYF.

This chain uses TRBV2 with TRBJ2-7, with 9 bases that match TRBD2. This CDR3 has 16 amino acids. CDR1 SNHLY and CDR2 FYNNEI come from the germline V gene. V lost 4 bases and J lost 1; bases outside the gene matches: 8. This chain's CDR3 is CASSGVSGSRSYEQYF. DNA of the CDR3: TGTGCCAGCAGTGGAGTTAGCGGGAGTAGGTCCTACGAGCAGTACTTC.